Sequencing of this TCR beta chain was carried out in a study of shared clonotypes between healthy human individuals. Broader study findings: Naive subsets generally exceeded memory subsets in estimated richness. Relative to clonotypes present in all four donors, those not shared had lower generation probabilities.

V was pared by 2 bases and J by 15 bases, with 20 bases between. Germline V gene lookup returns CDR1 SGHAT and CDR2 FQNNGV. CDR3 length: 14 amino acids. Turning to this clone: The antigen remains unidentified.

Source study methods: With immunoSEQ giving junction-only sequences and no quality scores, filtering differed. Profiling relied on immunoSEQ multiplex PCR, and the TCRdb table lists in-frame clones only, not all of them. D and trimming were read from the DNA, whereas the V and J calls and clone size are those reported in that table. This sample carries about 2.2 million clones, roughly 95% of them seen once, and the ten largest clones take more than 1.5%. Terminally differentiated effector memory CD45RA+ cells were excluded from the naive CD8 cells, which were CD45RO-negative and positively selected for CCR7. The donors, all of them Caucasian adults, lived in Nashville, Tennessee.

The sample comprised naive CD8+ T cells from PBMCs. The rearrangement uses TRBV11-2 and TRBJ2-1; D may be TRBD2 (6 bases). The receptor was isolated from a young man in good health. Some clones in this sample may be carry-over from other donors' samples. DNA of the CDR3: TGTGCCAGCAGCTTACCTGGGGCTCGCGCGGGGACGTTCTTC. Encoded protein: CASSLPGARAGTFF.